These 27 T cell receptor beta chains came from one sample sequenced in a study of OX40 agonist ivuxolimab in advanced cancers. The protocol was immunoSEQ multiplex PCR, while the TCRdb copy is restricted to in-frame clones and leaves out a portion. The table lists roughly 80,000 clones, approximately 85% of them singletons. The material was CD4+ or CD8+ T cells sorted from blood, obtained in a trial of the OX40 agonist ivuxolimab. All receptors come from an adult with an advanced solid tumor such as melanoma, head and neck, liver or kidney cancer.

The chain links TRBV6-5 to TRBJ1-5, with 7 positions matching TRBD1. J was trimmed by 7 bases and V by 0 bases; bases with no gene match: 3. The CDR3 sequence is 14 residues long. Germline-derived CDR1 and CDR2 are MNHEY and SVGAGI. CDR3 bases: TGTGCCAGCAGTTACTCGGCAGGGGGACAGCCCCAGCATTTT. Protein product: CASSYSAGGQPQHF.

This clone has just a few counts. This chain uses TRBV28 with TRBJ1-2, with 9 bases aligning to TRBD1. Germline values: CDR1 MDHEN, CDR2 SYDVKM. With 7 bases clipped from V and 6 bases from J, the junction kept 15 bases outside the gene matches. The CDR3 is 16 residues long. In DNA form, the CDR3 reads TGTGCCAGCATTTCAGCTGGCACAGGGGGCTTGGATGGCTACACCTTC. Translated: CASISAGTGGLDGYTF.

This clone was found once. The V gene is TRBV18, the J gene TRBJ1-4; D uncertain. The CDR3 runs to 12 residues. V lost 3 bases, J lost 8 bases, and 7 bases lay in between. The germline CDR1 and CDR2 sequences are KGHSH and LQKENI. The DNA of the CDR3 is TGTGCCAGCTCACCGTACAAGGAAAAACTGTTTTTT. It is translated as CASSPYKEKLFF.

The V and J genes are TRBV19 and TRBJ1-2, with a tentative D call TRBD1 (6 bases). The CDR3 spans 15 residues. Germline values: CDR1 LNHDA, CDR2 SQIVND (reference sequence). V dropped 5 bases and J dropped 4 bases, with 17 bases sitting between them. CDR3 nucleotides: TGTGCCAGTAGTCCAAATACGGGGGGCTTCTATGGCTACACCTTC. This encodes CASSPNTGGFYGYTF.

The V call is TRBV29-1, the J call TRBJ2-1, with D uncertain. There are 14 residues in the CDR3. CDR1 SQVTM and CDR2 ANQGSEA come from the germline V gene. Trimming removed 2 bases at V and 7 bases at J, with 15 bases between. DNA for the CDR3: TGCAGCGTTGAAAAGGGAAGGAATGGGAATGAGCAGTTCTTC. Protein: CSVEKGRNGNEQFF.

This CDR3 reads CSAGVNEQFF. CDR3 sequence (DNA): TGCAGCGCGGGAGTCAATGAGCAGTTCTTC. The V and J genes are TRBV29-1 and TRBJ2-1; tentatively, D is TRBD2 (6 bases). This CDR3 region has 10 residues. Trimming took off 7 bases at V and 6 bases at J, with 7 bases between the two ends. Germline assignment: CDR1 SQVTM and CDR2 ANQGSEA.

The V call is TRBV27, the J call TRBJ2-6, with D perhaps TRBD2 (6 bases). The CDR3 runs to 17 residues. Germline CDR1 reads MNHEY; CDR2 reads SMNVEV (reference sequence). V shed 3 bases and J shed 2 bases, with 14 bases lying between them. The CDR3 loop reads CASSFTRGDPGANVLTF. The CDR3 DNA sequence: TGTGCCAGCAGTTTCACGCGGGGTGACCCTGGGGCCAACGTCCTGACTTTC.

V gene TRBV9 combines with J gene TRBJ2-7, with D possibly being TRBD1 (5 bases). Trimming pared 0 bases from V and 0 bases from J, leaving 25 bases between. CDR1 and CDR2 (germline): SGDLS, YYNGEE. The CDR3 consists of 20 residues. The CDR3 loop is CASSVARQGTRSQPSYEQYF. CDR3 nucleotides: TGTGCCAGCAGCGTAGCTAGGCAGGGCACTCGCTCCCAACCCTCCTACGAGCAGTACTTC. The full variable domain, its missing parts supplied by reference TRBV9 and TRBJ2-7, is DSGVTQTPKHLITATGQRVTLRCSPRSGDLSVYWYQQSLDQGLQFLIQYYNGEERAKGNILERFSAQQFPDLHSELNLSSLELGDSALYFCASSVARQGTRSQPSYEQYFGPGTRLTVT.

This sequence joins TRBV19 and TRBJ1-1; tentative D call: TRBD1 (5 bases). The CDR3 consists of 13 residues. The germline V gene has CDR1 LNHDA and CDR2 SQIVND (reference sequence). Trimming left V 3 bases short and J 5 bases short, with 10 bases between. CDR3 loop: CASSIEGRTEAFF. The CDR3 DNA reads TGTGCCAGTAGTATTGAGGGGCGAACTGAAGCTTTCTTT. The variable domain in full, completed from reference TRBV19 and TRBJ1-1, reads DGGITQSPKYLFRKEGQNVTLSCEQNLNHDAMYWYRQDPGQGLRLIYYSQIVNDFQKGDIAEGYSVSREKKESFPLTVTSAQKNPTAFYLCASSIEGRTEAFFGQGTRLTVV.

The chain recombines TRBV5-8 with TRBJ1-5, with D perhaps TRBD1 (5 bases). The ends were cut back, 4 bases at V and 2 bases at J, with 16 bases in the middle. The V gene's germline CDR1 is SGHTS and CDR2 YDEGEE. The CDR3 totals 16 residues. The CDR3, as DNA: TGTGCCAGCAGCCTCCTTTTTGGGACGGGCAATCAGCCCCAGCATTTT. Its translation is CASSLLFGTGNQPQHF.

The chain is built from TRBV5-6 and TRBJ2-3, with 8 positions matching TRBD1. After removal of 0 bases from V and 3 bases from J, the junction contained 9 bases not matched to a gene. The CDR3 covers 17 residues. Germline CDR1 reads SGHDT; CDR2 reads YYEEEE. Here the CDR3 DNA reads TGTGCCAGCAGCTTGGTCTCGGCAGGGGGCAGAACAGATACGCAGTATTTT. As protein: CASSLVSAGGRTDTQYF. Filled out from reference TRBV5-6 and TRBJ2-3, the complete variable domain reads DAGVTQSPTHLIKTRGQQVTLRCSPKSGHDTVSWYQQALGQGPQFIFQYYEEEERQRGNFPDRFSGHQFPNYSSELNVNALLLGDSALYLCASSLVSAGGRTDTQYFGPGTRLTVL.

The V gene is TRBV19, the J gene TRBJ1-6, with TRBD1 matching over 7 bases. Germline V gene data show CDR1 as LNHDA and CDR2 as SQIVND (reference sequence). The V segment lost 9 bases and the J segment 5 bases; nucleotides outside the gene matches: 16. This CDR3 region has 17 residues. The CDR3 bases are TGTGCCAGCAGGAAGACCCAGGGGGTGAGGGATAATTCACCCCTCCACTTT. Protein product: CASRKTQGVRDNSPLHF.

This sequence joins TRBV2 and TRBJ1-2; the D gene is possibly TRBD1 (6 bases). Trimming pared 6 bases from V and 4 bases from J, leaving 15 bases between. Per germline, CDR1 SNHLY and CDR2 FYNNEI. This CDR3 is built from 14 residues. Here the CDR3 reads CASRSQGWGYGYTF. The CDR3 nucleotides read TGTGCCAGCAGATCACAGGGTTGGGGCTATGGCTACACCTTC.

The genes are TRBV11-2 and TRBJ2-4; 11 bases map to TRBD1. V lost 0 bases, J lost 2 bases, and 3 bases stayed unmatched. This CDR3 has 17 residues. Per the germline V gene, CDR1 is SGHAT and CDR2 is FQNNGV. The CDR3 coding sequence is TGTGCCAGCAGCTTAGATGGGGACAGGGGGACCAAAAACATTCAGTACTTC. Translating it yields CASSLDGDRGTKNIQYF. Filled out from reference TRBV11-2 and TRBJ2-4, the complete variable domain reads EAGVAQSPRYKIIEKRQSVAFWCNPISGHATLYWYQQILGQGPKLLIQFQNNGVVDDSQLPKDRFSAERLKGVDSTLKIQPAKLEDSAVYLCASSLDGDRGTKNIQYFGAGTRLSVL.

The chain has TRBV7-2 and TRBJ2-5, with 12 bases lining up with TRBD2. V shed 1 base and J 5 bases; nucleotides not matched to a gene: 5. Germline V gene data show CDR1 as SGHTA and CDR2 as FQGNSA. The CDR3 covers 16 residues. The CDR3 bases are TGTGCCAGCAGCTTAGAGGCTAGCGGGGGGGTGGAGACCCAGTACTTC. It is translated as CASSLEASGGVETQYF.

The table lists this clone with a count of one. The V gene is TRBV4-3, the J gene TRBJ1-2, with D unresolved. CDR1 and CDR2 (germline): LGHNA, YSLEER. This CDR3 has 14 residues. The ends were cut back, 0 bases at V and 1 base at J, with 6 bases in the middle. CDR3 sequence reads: CASSQELDNYGYTF. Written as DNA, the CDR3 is TGCGCCAGCAGCCAAGAGTTGGATAACTATGGCTACACCTTC.

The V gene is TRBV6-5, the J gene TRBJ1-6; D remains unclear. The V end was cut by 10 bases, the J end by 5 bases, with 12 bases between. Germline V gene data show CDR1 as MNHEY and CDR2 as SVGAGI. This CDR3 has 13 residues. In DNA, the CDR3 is TGTGCCACGACCTCGGCGGATAATTCACCCCTCCACTTT. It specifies CATTSADNSPLHF.

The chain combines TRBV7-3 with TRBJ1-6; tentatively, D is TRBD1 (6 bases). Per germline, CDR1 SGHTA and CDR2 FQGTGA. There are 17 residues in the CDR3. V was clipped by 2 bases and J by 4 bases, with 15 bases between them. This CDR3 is CASSLEGGGTYNSPLHF. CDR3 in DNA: TGTGCCAGCAGCTTAGAGGGAGGGGGGACTTATAATTCACCCCTCCACTTT.

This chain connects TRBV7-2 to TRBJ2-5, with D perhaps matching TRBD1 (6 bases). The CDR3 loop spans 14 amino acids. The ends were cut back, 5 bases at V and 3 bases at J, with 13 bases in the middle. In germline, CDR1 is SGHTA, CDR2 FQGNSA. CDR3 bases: TGTGCCAGCAGCAAGGGACAACTTAAAGAGACCCAGTACTTC. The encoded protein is CASSKGQLKETQYF.

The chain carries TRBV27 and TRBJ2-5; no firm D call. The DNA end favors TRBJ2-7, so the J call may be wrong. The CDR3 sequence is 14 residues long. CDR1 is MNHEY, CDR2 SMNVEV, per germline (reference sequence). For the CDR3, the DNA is TGTGCCAGCAGTATGCTAGACTCCCTGGACGAGCAGTACTTC. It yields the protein CASSMLDSLDEQYF.

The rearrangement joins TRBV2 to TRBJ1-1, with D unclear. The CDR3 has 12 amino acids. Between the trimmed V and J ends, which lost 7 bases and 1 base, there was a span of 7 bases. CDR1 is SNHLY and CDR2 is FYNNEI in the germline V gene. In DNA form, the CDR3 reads TGTGCCAGCACCCAGGCGAACACTGAAGCTTTCTTT. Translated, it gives CASTQANTEAFF.

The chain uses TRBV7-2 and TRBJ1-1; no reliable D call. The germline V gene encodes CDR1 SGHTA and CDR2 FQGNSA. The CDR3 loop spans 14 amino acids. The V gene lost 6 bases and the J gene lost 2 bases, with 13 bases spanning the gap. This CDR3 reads CASRERTLNTEAFF. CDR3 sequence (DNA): TGTGCCAGCAGAGAAAGGACCCTAAACACTGAAGCTTTCTTT. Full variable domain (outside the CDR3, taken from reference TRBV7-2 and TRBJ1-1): GAGVSQSPSNKVTEKGKDVELRCDPISGHTALYWYRQSLGQGLEFLIYFQGNSAPDKSGLPSDRFSAERTGGSVSTLTIQRTQQEDSAVYLCASRERTLNTEAFFGQGTRLTVV.

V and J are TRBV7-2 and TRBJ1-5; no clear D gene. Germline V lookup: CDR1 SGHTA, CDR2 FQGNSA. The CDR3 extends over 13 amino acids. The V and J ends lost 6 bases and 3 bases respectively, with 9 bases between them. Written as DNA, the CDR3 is TGTGCCAGCAGAGGATCCCCCAATCAGCCCCAGCATTTT. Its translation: CASRGSPNQPQHF.

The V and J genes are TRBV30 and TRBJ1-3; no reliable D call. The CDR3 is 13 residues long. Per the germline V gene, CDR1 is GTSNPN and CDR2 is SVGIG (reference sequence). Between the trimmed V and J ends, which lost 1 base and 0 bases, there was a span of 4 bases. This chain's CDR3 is CAWSGISGNTIYF. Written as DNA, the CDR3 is TGTGCCTGGAGTGGGATCTCTGGAAACACCATATATTTT.

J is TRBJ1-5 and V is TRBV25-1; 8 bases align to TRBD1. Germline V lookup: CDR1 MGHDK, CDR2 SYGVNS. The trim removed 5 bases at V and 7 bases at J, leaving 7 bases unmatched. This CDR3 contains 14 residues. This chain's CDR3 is CASSTLQGDQPQHF. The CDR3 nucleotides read TGTGCCAGCAGTACCTTACAGGGGGACCAGCCCCAGCATTTT.

CDR3 amino acids: CASSSLATNEKLFF. CDR3 nucleotides: TGCGCCAGCAGCTCGTTAGCAACTAATGAAAAACTGTTTTTT. This chain links TRBV5-1 with TRBJ1-4, with D unclear. Between the trimmed V and J ends, which lost 3 bases and 0 bases, there was a span of 6 bases. CDR3 length: 14 amino acids. The germline CDR1 and CDR2 sequences are SGHRS and YFSETQ.

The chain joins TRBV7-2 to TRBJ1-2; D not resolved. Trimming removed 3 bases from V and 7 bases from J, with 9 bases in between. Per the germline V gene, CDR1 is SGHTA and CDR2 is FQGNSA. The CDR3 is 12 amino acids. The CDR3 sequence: CASSLEGSGYTF. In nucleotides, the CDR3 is TGTGCCAGCAGCTTGGAGGGAAGTGGCTACACCTTC.